Listed below are T cell receptor beta chains from one sample, sequenced in a study of cytomegalovirus exposure and HLA in healthy donors. Repertoires were generated with immunoSEQ multiplex PCR, while TCRdb's copy carries only in-frame clones and drops some. The data contain over 60,000 clones, around 96% of them singletons. The sequenced sample was PBMCs. The receptors were gathered from a man between 18 and 29 years old in good health and CMV-seronegative. Both conserved end residues are trimmed from each CDR3. The order of the fields is clone size, CDR3 length, J gene, V gene, CDR3 protein. Where a row states a size, it is once, few, many or the class of an expanded clone; other rows omit it.

- | 12 | TRBJ2-3 | TRBV5-1 | ASSQGLLTDTQY
- | 13 | TRBJ2-1 | TRBV2 | ASRRGLGSYNEQF
- | 15 | TRBJ2-3 | TRBV6-1 | ASSDLPTSGSTDTQY
- | 12 | TRBJ2-7 | TRBV7-9 | ASSFSESDYEQY
- | 12 | TRBJ1-1 | TRBV14 | ASSQDSPSPEAF
once | 13 | TRBJ2-3 | TRBV4-2 | ASSQVAGLADTQY
- | 12 | TRBJ2-7 | TRBV28 | ASSFIVGGYEQY
- | 12 | TRBJ1-1 | TRBV2 | ASSVGGTGTEAF
- | 10 | TRBJ1-2 | TRBV6-1 | AGQGASNGYT
- | 11 | TRBJ1-1 | TRBV27 | ASSPGTGKEAF
- | 16 | TRBJ2-3 | TRBV5-1 | ASSYGDRGGLADYTQY
once | 16 | TRBJ2-1 | TRBV5-6 | ASSLQTSPGRSYNEQF
- | 10 | TRBJ2-7 | TRBV6-5 | ASSWPGNEQY
- | 11 | TRBJ1-2 | TRBV28 | ASSSTGFSGYT
- | 13 | TRBJ1-1 | TRBV4-2 | ASSREQGVATEAF
- | 11 | TRBJ1-2 | TRBV30 | AWTVTFDYGYT
- | 14 | TRBJ2-2 | TRBV7-2 | ASSRSGGQNTGELF
- | 12 | TRBJ1-2 | TRBV11-2 | ASSPFFSGEGYT
- | 14 | TRBJ2-7 | TRBV2 | ASSDTGGGRSYEQY
- | 12 | TRBJ2-7 | TRBV6-6 | ASSYSPRSDEQY
once | 11 | TRBJ2-7 | TRBV7-2 | ASSLSAGGNKY
- | 11 | TRBJ2-3 | TRBV6-1 | ASSDTSTDTQY
once | 11 | TRBJ1-2 | TRBV6-6 | ASSYRQNYGYT
- | 11 | TRBJ1-1 | TRBV27 | ASSSDKNTEAF
- | 14 | TRBJ1-5 | TRBV25-1 | ASSEFGVGMNQPQH
- | 9 | TRBJ1-2 | TRBV28 | ASSPGDGYT
- | 12 | TRBJ1-2 | TRBV19 | ASSTWGTVYGYT
- | 13 | TRBJ1-5 | TRBV15 | ATSNQQGFNQPQH
- | 10 | TRBJ1-2 | TRBV6-5 | ASSSATGGYT
- | 13 | TRBJ1-1 | TRBV10-3 | AIRRDSRWFREAF
once | 12 | TRBJ2-7 | TRBV6-1 | ASSVVQGAYEQY
- | 12 | TRBJ2-5 | TRBV7-9 | ASSLAGGLETQY
- | 9 | TRBJ1-3 | TRBV30 | AWISGNTIY
- | 11 | TRBJ1-1 | TRBV19 | ASRMDRNTEAF
- | 16 | TRBJ2-2 | TRBV7-6 | ASSLEPDTFANTGELF
- | 13 | TRBJ1-3 | TRBV28 | ASSTGQLSGNTIY
- | 10 | TRBJ1-2 | TRBV7-9 | ASSLTISGYT
once | 10 | TRBJ2-3 | TRBV18 | ASAYTGDTQY
- | 13 | TRBJ1-1 | TRBV9 | ASSATGGMNTEAF
- | 16 | TRBJ1-1 | TRBV19 | ASSIGVGQGARGTEAF
- | 15 | TRBJ1-2 | TRBV9 | ASSPMEGQSVHYGYT
- | 10 | TRBJ1-1 | TRBV7-2 | ASSLGPVEAF
- | 12 | TRBJ2-5 | TRBV7-9 | ASSLATGQETQY
once | 13 | TRBJ1-1 | TRBV7-9 | ASSSRGQGDTEAF